This T cell receptor (beta chain) was sequenced for a study of blood T cell repertoires in COVID-19. Study-wide context: Sample material is recorded as cDNA or gDNA derived from T cells, B-cell-depleted T cells, or PBMCs.

Per the original data handling: Nucleated cell counts were estimated from reference gene primer amplification. The assay was immunoSEQ multiplex PCR, and TCRdb's table has in-frame clones only and misses some. V, J and clone size derive from that table, while D and trimming were established from the DNA sequence. The table records roughly 70,000 clones, about 92% of them present only once. The CDR3 spans 17 residues. V shed 3 bases and J shed 8 bases, with 25 bases lying between them. Germline V gene sequence: CDR1 MDHEN, CDR2 SYDVKM. The V call is TRBV28, the J call TRBJ1-1; tentative D call: TRBD1 (5 bases). Sequenced material: peripheral blood. The sequence came from a man between 45 and 60 years old with COVID-19, enrolled during active disease. The CDR3 DNA reads as TGTGCCAGCAGTTTTGGATGGACAAATCCCCAACGGTGGGAAGCTTTCTTT. Translation gives CASSFGWTNPQRWEAFF.